Presented here are 10 T cell receptor beta chains from one specimen sequenced in a study of neurological immune-mediated disorders. MiXCR, run by TCRdb on the 5' RACE reads, gives a single entry per CDR3 protein. The repertoire holds about 65,000 distinct CDR3 sequences, with more than 3.5% as singletons. The sequencing sample was made of PBMCs. These receptors originate from a man aged 45-65 years with multiple sclerosis.

This clonotype has a count of ten or more. The genes are TRBV14 and TRBJ2-1, with TRBD2 matching 7 bases. CDR1 and CDR2 (germline): SGHDN, FVKESK. The trim removed 2 bases at V and 3 bases at J, leaving 10 bases unmatched. The CDR3 length is 17 residues. The CDR3 sequence: CASSQQDRDYLYNEQFF. Here the CDR3 DNA reads TGTGCCAGCAGCCAACAAGACCGGGACTATCTCTACAATGAGCAGTTCTTC.

This clonotype was observed at least ten times. The V gene is TRBV15, the J gene TRBJ1-5; D remains unclear. Germline CDR1 reads LNHNV; CDR2 reads YYDKDF (reference sequence). Trimming took off 5 bases at V and 0 bases at J, with 17 bases between the two ends. This CDR3 has 17 amino acids. The CDR3 region has the DNA TGTGCCACCAGCGGGGAATTAACGAGAGTTAGCAATCAGCCCCAGCATTTT. It specifies CATSGELTRVSNQPQHF.

This clonotype was observed many times. This sequence joins TRBV7-2 and TRBJ2-1; 11 bases are a match to TRBD2. The V gene end was trimmed by 2 bases and the J gene end by 7 bases; junction bases not matched to a gene: 4. The CDR3 has 15 residues. The germline V gene has CDR1 SGHTA and CDR2 FQGNSA. Here the CDR3 reads CASSLQSSGGNEQFF. The CDR3 DNA reads as TGTGCCAGCAGCTTACAGTCTAGCGGGGGGAATGAGCAGTTCTTC.

This clonotype was counted at least ten times. The chain links TRBV5-1 to TRBJ1-2, with TRBD1 as a possible D gene (5 bases). Trimming removed 0 bases at V and 6 bases at J, with 15 bases between. The CDR3 length is 15 residues. Germline loops: CDR1 SGHRS, CDR2 YFSETQ. The CDR3, as DNA: TGCGCCAGCAGCTTGGAAGACGTGACAGTGGATGGCTACACCTTC. It is translated as CASSLEDVTVDGYTF. The full variable domain, its missing parts supplied by reference TRBV5-1 and TRBJ1-2, is KAGVTQTPRYLIKTRGQQVTLSCSPISGHRSVSWYQQTPGQGLQFLFEYFSETQRNKGNFPGRFSGRQFSNSRSEMNVSTLELGDSALYLCASSLEDVTVDGYTFGSGTRLTVV.

This clonotype has at least ten counts. The CDR3 loop is CASSQGLEVEAFF. Written as DNA, the CDR3 is TGCGCCAGCAGCCAGGGGCTGGAGGTAGAAGCTTTCTTT. The chain joins TRBV4-1 to TRBJ1-1, with D perhaps matching TRBD1 (5 bases). In germline, CDR1 is MGHRA, CDR2 YSYEKL. Trimming pared 3 bases from V and 8 bases from J, leaving 13 bases between. The CDR3 has 13 residues.

This clonotype came up many times. The chain carries TRBV6-1 and TRBJ1-4; D unclear. This CDR3 is built from 14 residues. V lost 3 bases and J lost 2, with 7 bases in between. The germline gives CDR1 MNHNS, CDR2 SASEGT. CDR3 in DNA: TGTGCCAGCAGTGAGTGGGATACTAATGAAAAACTGTTTTTT. Its translation: CASSEWDTNEKLFF.

This clonotype has at least ten counts. The V and J genes are TRBV7-2 and TRBJ1-5; possibly TRBD1 for D (5 bases). The CDR3 is made up of 15 amino acids. CDR1 SGHTA and CDR2 FQGNSA come from the germline V gene. V was trimmed by 5 bases and J by 1 base, leaving 12 bases between them. The CDR3 DNA follows: TGTGCCAGCAGCCTACGCCGGGACAGCAATCAGCCCCAGCATTTT. Translated: CASSLRRDSNQPQHF.

This clonotype was seen ten or more times. The chain employs TRBV7-9 and TRBJ2-7; perhaps TRBD1 as D (6 bases). Trimming pared 4 bases from V and 3 bases from J, leaving 10 bases between. The CDR3 has 13 residues. Germline CDR1 and CDR2: SEHNR and FQNEAQ (reference sequence). CDR3 nucleotide sequence: TGTGCCAGCAGCTCCCAGGGGAACTACGAGCAGTACTTC. Translated, it gives CASSSQGNYEQYF.

At least ten counts were recorded for this clonotype. The chain uses TRBV10-3 and TRBJ2-3; 10 bases map to TRBD2. The germline gives CDR1 ENHRY, CDR2 SYGVKD. V shed 0 bases and J 6 bases; nucleotides not matched to a gene: 0. The CDR3 has 14 amino acids. In DNA, the CDR3 is TGTGCCATCAGTGAGTCGACTAGCGGGGATACGCAGTATTTT. It codes for CAISESTSGDTQYF.

This clonotype was recorded at least ten times. The V call is TRBV20-1, the J call TRBJ1-1; 10 bases agree with TRBD1. J lost 3 bases, V lost 3 bases, and 4 bases had no gene match. This CDR3 spans 14 amino acids. CDR1 and CDR2 from the germline V gene are DFQATT and SNEGSKA (reference sequence). The CDR3: CSARGQGSDTEAFF. The CDR3 region has the DNA TGCAGTGCTAGGGGACAGGGGTCTGACACTGAAGCTTTCTTT.